This T cell receptor beta chain was captured by sequencing in a study of blood T cells in healthy people across ages. It was approximately 10 milliliters of peripheral blood that were drawn from each donor. The CDR3 covers 20 residues. Germline CDR1 SEHNR, CDR2 FQNEAQ (reference sequence). Trimming removed 2 bases from V and 5 bases from J; junction bases left unmatched: 20. A sample-barcoded 5' primer and a J-beta primer mix were used in a second PCR of about 6 to 11 cycles. MiXCR, applied by TCRdb to the 5' RACE reads, yields one record per CDR3 protein. Of about 570,000 distinct CDR3 sequences listed, roughly 29% were seen once; the top ten hold 18%. As concerns this clonotype: Its antigen is not known.

Study-level points and caveats: Possibly, changes in expanded clonotypes were confounded because donor CMV status was unknown. TCR beta diversity per million T cells fell roughly linearly with age. Reliance upon unsorted PBMCs precluded definitive naive versus antigen-experienced comparison.

The chain uses TRBV7-9 and TRBJ2-5; TRBD1 agrees at 10 bases. The origin of this receptor is a woman aged 70-85 years in good health. The sample taken for sequencing was blood. The CDR3 loop is CASSLSGFPNLDRGRETQYF. In nucleotides, the CDR3 is TGTGCCAGCAGCTTATCAGGATTTCCCAACCTCGACAGGGGGCGGGAGACCCAGTACTTC.